The present T cell receptor (beta chain) was sequenced within a study of T-cell memory formation after mild COVID-19. Looking at the study overall: TCR clustering was largely donor specific. General study results and limits: CD4+ bias marked clones expanding day 15 to 37, unlike balanced contracting clones.

CDR1 and CDR2 from the germline V gene are SEHNR and FQNEAQ (reference sequence). The CDR3 covers 14 residues. V lost 6 bases to trimming and J lost 2 bases, with 14 bases between them. This clonotype was picked up a small number of times. The target antigen is unknown. Constant-segment primers served in 5'RACE that generated TCR alpha and TCR beta cDNA libraries bearing sample barcodes and UMIs. TCRdb called the 5' RACE reads again in MiXCR, with one record for every CDR3 protein. The sample consists of 350,000 to 450,000 distinct CDR3 sequences, around 18% of them appearing once. The specimen sequenced was PBMCs or a T cell subset sorted from them (not recorded which). The receptor was derived from an adult woman who had mild COVID-19 (a few samples of this study predate the infection). Cell type and time point are not known. The V call is TRBV7-9, the J call TRBJ2-7; tentative D call: TRBD2 (6 bases). CDR3: CASRGGGATYEQYF. The CDR3, as DNA: TGTGCCAGCAGAGGAGGCGGGGCTACCTACGAGCAGTACTTC.